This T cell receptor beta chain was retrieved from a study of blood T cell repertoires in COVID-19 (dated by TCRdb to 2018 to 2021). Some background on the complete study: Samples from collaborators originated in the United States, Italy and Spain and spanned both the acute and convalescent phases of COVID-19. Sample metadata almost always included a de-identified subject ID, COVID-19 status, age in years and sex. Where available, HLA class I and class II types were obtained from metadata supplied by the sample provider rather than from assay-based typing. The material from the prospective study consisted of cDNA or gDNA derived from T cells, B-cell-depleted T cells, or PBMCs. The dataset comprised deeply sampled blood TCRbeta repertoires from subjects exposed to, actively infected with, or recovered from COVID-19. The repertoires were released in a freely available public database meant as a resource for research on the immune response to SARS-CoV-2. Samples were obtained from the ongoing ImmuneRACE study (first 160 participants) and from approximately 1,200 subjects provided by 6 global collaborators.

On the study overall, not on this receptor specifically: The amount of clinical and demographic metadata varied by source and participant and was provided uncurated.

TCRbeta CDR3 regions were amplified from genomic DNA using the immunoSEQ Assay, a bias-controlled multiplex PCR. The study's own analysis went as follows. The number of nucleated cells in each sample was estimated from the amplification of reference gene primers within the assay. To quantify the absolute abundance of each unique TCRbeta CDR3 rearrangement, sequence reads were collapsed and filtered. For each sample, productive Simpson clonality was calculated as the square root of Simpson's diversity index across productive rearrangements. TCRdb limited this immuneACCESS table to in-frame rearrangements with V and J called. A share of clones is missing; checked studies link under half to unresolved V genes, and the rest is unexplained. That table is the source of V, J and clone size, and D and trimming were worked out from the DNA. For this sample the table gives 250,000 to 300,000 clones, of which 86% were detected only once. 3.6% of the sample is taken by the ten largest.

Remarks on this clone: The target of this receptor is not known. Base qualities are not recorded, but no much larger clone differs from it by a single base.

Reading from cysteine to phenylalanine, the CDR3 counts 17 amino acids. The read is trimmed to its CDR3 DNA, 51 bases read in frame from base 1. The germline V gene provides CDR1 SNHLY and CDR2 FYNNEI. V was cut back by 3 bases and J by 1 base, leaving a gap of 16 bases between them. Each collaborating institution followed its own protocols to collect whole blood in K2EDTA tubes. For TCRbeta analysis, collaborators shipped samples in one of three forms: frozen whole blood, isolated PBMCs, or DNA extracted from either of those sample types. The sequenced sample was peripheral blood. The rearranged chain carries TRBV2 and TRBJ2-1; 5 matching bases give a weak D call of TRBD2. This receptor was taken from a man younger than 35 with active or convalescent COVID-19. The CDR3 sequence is CASSEEVGMMSYNEQFF. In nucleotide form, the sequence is TGTGCCAGCAGTGAGGAGGTGGGGATGATGTCCTACAATGAGCAGTTCTTC.